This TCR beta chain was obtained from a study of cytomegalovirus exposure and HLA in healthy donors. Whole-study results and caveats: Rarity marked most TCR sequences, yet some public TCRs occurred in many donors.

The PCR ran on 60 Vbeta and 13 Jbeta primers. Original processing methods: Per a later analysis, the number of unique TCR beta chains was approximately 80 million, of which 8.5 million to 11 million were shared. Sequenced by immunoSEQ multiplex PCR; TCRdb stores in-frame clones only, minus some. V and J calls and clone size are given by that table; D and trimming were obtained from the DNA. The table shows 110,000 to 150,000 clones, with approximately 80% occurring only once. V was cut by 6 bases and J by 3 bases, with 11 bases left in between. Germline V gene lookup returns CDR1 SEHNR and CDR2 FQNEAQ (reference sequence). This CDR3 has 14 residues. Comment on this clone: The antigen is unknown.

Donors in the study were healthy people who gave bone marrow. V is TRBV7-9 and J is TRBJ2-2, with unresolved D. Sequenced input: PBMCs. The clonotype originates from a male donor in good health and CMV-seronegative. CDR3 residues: CASSSLADTGELFF. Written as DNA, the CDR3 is TGTGCCAGCAGTTCCTTGGCGGACACCGGGGAGCTGTTTTTT.